The entry below describes one T cell receptor beta chain. The data were taken from a study of blood T cell repertoires in COVID-19. Study summary: The samples span acute and convalescent COVID-19 from the United States, Italy and Spain.

Participants spanned ages roughly 18 to 90 years and resided in roughly 26 US areas. The study assigned cohorts using participant-reported clinical history. In the authors' methods: Amplification from reference gene primers served as the basis for estimated nucleated cell counts. Only in-frame clones appear in the TCRdb table, and some are missing; sequencing was by immunoSEQ multiplex PCR. That table furnishes V, J and clone size, whereas the DNA furnished D and trimming. Of just under 250,000 clones in the sample, about 89% were seen once. Germline CDR1 is MDHEN and CDR2 is SYDVKM. The CDR3 has 14 residues. Trimming took 5 bases from V and 8 from J; bases not matched to a gene: 9.

The rearrangement links TRBV28 to TRBJ1-1, with 9 bases that match TRBD1. The TCR was taken from a woman in her 30s who had recovered from COVID-19. The specimen sequenced was PBMCs or T cells enriched from blood (not recorded which). CDR3 sequence: CASSLLQGAREAFF. The CDR3 DNA follows: TGTGCCAGCAGTCTCTTACAGGGGGCACGAGAAGCTTTCTTT.